Listed below are T cell receptor beta chains from one sample, sequenced in a study of blood T cells in healthy people across ages. TCRdb reprocessed the 5' RACE reads with MiXCR, giving one entry per CDR3 protein. This sample has 1,500,000 or so distinct CDR3 sequences; around 59% occur once, and the top ten carry 5.5% to 8%. The sequenced material came from blood. The receptors originated from a man between 18 and 35 years old in good health. The CDR3 runs from the conserved cysteine through the conserved F or W.

cdr3_length: 15; j_call: TRBJ1-2; v_call: TRBV15; cdr3_aa: CATSRDRDLGYGYTF
cdr3_length: 15; j_call: TRBJ1-2; v_call: TRBV7-9; cdr3_aa: CASSLPRQGPYGYTF
cdr3_length: 11; j_call: TRBJ1-2; v_call: TRBV28; cdr3_aa: CASTYRGGYTF
cdr3_length: 15; j_call: TRBJ2-5; v_call: TRBV3-1; cdr3_aa: CASSLNVAGEETQYF
cdr3_length: 17; j_call: TRBJ1-4; v_call: TRBV13; cdr3_aa: CASSLMMDRDRKEKLFF
cdr3_length: 15; j_call: TRBJ2-7; v_call: TRBV10-3; cdr3_aa: CAISGPTSGVNEQYF
cdr3_length: 14; j_call: TRBJ2-7; v_call: TRBV29-1; cdr3_aa: CSVEDPGSVNEQYF
cdr3_length: 15; j_call: TRBJ2-3; v_call: TRBV2; cdr3_aa: CASRWTSGITDTQYF
cdr3_length: 17; j_call: TRBJ2-5; v_call: TRBV20-1; cdr3_aa: CSARAGVRGPKQETQYF
cdr3_length: 14; j_call: TRBJ2-4; v_call: TRBV5-5; cdr3_aa: CASSPSSSLALQYF
cdr3_length: 18; j_call: TRBJ1-2; v_call: TRBV7-2; cdr3_aa: CASSPQLGRGRSNYGYTF
cdr3_length: 14; j_call: TRBJ2-4; v_call: TRBV12-3/TRBV12-4; cdr3_aa: CASSLGTGDYERYF
cdr3_length: 12; j_call: NA; v_call: TRBV4-1; cdr3_aa: CASSQDMIEQYF
cdr3_length: 16; j_call: TRBJ2-6; v_call: TRBV20-1; cdr3_aa: CSAGTSGKSGANVLTF